These 17 T cell receptor beta chains were all obtained from the same sample, sequenced in a study of tumor-infiltrating lymphocytes in oesophageal squamous cell carcinoma. TCRdb re-called the PCR reads with MiXCR, one entry per CDR3 protein. The sample has approximately 20,000 distinct CDR3 sequences, about two fifths seen once. The sample was blood. The receptors come from a male donor with esophageal squamous cell carcinoma.

A note on this clonotype: The DNA is omitted, as the CDR3 cannot be located on it reliably, and the CDR3 follows TCRdb's listing. The V call is TRBV7-5, the J call TRBJ2-4; the table's D call TRBD1 went unverified against the DNA. TRBV7-5 is shown as a pseudogene. The CDR3 is 17 residues long, counting both termini. The CDR3 reads CTSVPAAIRDNKNIQYF.

The chain couples TRBV7-2 to TRBJ2-5; D gene uncertain. Near its end, the DNA agrees better with TRBJ2-1, so the J call may be wrong. Germline lookup yields CDR1 SGHTA and CDR2 FQGNSA. The CDR3 has 12 residues. DNA of the CDR3: TGTGCCAGCAGCTCGACCTACAATGAGCAGTTCTTC. It encodes CASSSTYNEQFF.

The chain has TRBV7-2 and TRBJ2-3, with TRBD1 identical over 8 bases. V dropped 3 bases and J dropped 5; count of bases not matched to a gene: 1. CDR1 SGHTA and CDR2 FQGNSA come from the germline V gene. The CDR3 sequence is 13 residues long. CDR3 protein: CASSFDRGDTQYF. Here the CDR3 DNA reads TGTGCCAGCAGCTTCGACAGGGGAGATACGCAGTATTTT.

The chain carries TRBV11-2 and TRBJ2-1; 15 bases are shared with TRBD2. The J call may be faulty, since TRBJ2-7 better matches the DNA end. The germline V gene encodes CDR1 SGHAT and CDR2 FQNNGV. The CDR3 loop spans 16 amino acids. CDR3 in amino acids: CASSPGTSGRSYEQYF. The DNA for the CDR3 is TGTGCCAGCAGCCCCGGGACTAGCGGGAGGTCCTACGAGCAGTACTTC.

A note on this clonotype: The conserved closing phenylalanine or tryptophan is absent in this CDR3, likely reflecting a read error. No DNA is shown, since the ends of the CDR3 on it are uncertain; the CDR3 is the one TCRdb lists. CDR3 region: CASTLGLAVETQYFGQ. J is TRBJ2-3 and V is TRBV6-1; TRBD2 is the table's D call, not checked against the DNA. Germline values: CDR1 MNHNS, CDR2 SASEGT. The length of the CDR3 is 16 amino acids, counting both ends.

The chain couples TRBV7-2 to TRBJ1-2; 12 nucleotides align to TRBD2. Judging by the DNA end, TRBJ2-7 fits better; the J call may be wrong. This CDR3 has 16 residues. From germline, CDR1 is SGHTA and CDR2 FQGNSA. This CDR3 is CASSLATSGRTHEQYF. DNA of the CDR3: TGTGCCAGCAGCTTAGCTACTAGCGGGAGGACCCACGAGCAGTACTTC.

This clonotype has a count of ten or more. The chain carries TRBV6-1 and TRBJ1-2; 10 positions match TRBD1. Germline V lookup: CDR1 MNHNS, CDR2 SASEGT. The CDR3 contains 15 residues. V lost 5 bases and J lost 6; bases outside the gene matches: 9. CDR3 sequence: CASSYHRDRGNGYTF. The CDR3 region has the DNA TGTGCCAGCAGTTATCACCGGGACAGGGGCAATGGCTACACCTTC.

V is TRBV7-9 and J is TRBJ2-5, with 7 positions matching TRBD1. The V and J ends lost 1 base and 2 bases, in that order; junction bases with no gene match: 4. The CDR3 runs 15 residues. Germline-derived CDR1 and CDR2 are SEHNR and FQNEAQ (reference sequence). CDR3 in amino acids: CASSLVGQVQETQYF. CDR3 sequence (DNA): TGTGCCAGCAGCTTAGTAGGACAGGTACAAGAGACCCAGTACTTC.

This chain connects TRBV6-6 to TRBJ2-1; 8 bases match TRBD2. The CDR3 spans 16 residues. V shed 5 bases and J 7 bases; nucleotides not matched to a gene: 13. The germline V gene has CDR1 MNHNY and CDR2 SVGAGI (reference sequence). CDR3 DNA: TGTGCCAGCAGTGTATTTCCAGCGGGAGTGGGGAATGAGCAGTTCTTC. Its translation is CASSVFPAGVGNEQFF.

This clonotype was seen a few times. The rearrangement links TRBV7-2 to TRBJ2-3; maybe TRBD2 (6 bases). CDR1 and CDR2 from the germline V gene are SGHTA and FQGNSA. This CDR3 has 14 amino acids. Trimming shortened V by 5 bases and J by 3 bases, and 12 bases separated the two germline ends. CDR3 loop: CASSQNGRTDTQYF. The CDR3 DNA reads as TGTGCCAGCAGCCAAAACGGGAGAACAGATACGCAGTATTTT. Full variable domain (remainder filled in from reference TRBV7-2 and TRBJ2-3): GAGVSQSPSNKVTEKGKDVELRCDPISGHTALYWYRQSLGQGLEFLIYFQGNSAPDKSGLPSDRFSAERTGGSVSTLTIQRTQQEDSAVYLCASSQNGRTDTQYFGPGTRLTVL.

In its sample, this clonotype is medium-sized. This chain joins TRBV12-3 or TRBV12-4 and TRBJ2-4, with D maybe TRBD2 (5 bases). This CDR3 is built from 11 residues. The germline V and J ends were trimmed by 7 bases and 6 bases, with 7 bases remaining between them. The CDR3 DNA reads TGTGCCAGCAATCGGGGAAACATTCAGTACTTC. It translates to CASNRGNIQYF.

By frequency in the sample, this clonotype is medium-sized. The chain carries TRBV11-2 and TRBJ2-5; TRBD2 aligns across 14 bases. Per the germline V gene, CDR1 is SGHAT and CDR2 is FQNNGV. The CDR3 sequence is 14 residues long. The trim removed 5 bases at V and 7 bases at J, leaving 3 bases unmatched. The CDR3 region has the DNA TGTGCCAGCAGCCCAGGACTAGCGGGGGGGACCCAGTACTTC. This translates into CASSPGLAGGTQYF.

With respect to this clonotype: An end of the junction differs from the germline gene, which may be a read error. This rearrangement joins TRBV7-6 to TRBJ2-1; 10 bases match TRBD2. The J call may be mistaken, given a closer DNA end match to TRBJ2-5. The CDR3 is 16 amino acids. Germline V gives CDR1 SGHVS, CDR2 FNYEAQ. CDR3 DNA sequence: TGTGCTAGCAGCTTAGCGCCAGCGGGGGGGCAAGAGACCCAGTACTTC. This sequence encodes CASSLAPAGGQETQYF.

With respect to this clonotype: A junction boundary mismatches the germline segment, possibly from a read error. This chain uses TRBV7-2 with TRBJ2-7; possible D gene TRBD2, 5 bases. Germline V gene data show CDR1 as SGHTA and CDR2 as FQGNSA. The CDR3 is 15 residues long. Written as DNA, the CDR3 is TGTGCCAGCAGCTTAGGGACCTTGCCCACCGGGGAGCTGTACTTC. This translates into CASSLGTLPTGELYF.

This clonotype appeared many times. CDR3 sequence reads: CASSLLAGPFFQETQYF. The CDR3 nucleotides read TGTGCCAGCAGCCTGCTGGCAGGGCCCTTCTTCCAAGAGACCCAGTACTTC. This chain uses TRBV5-6 with TRBJ2-5; weak D call: TRBD1 (5 bases). V lost 4 bases and J 1 base, leaving 20 bases between the germline ends. Germline V gene data show CDR1 as SGHDT and CDR2 as YYEEEE. The CDR3 is 17 residues long.

This clonotype was observed many times. The chain uses TRBV5-6 and TRBJ1-5; D is perhaps TRBD1 (6 bases). The CDR3 loop spans 16 amino acids. Germline V CDR1 and CDR2: SGHDT, YYEEEE. The germline V and J ends were trimmed by 0 bases and 6 bases, with 16 bases remaining between them. Here the CDR3 reads CASSLGPKGRGQPQHF. CDR3 nucleotides: TGTGCCAGCAGCTTGGGCCCCAAAGGCAGGGGTCAGCCCCAGCATTTT. The variable domain in full, completed from reference TRBV5-6 and TRBJ1-5, reads DAGVTQSPTHLIKTRGQQVTLRCSPKSGHDTVSWYQQALGQGPQFIFQYYEEEERQRGNFPDRFSGHQFPNYSSELNVNALLLGDSALYLCASSLGPKGRGQPQHFGDGTRLSIL.

This clonotype was seen only once. This rearrangement joins TRBV7-3 to TRBJ2-3; TRBD2 aligns across 9 bases. The CDR3 spans 15 residues. Germline values: CDR1 SGHTA, CDR2 FQGTGA. J lost 2 bases, V lost 5 bases, and 5 bases had no gene match. CDR3: CASSPSGTNTDTQYF. In DNA form, the CDR3 reads TGTGCCAGCAGCCCTAGCGGGACGAACACAGATACGCAGTATTTT. Full variable domain (rest looked up from reference TRBV7-3 and TRBJ2-3): GAGVSQTPSNKVTEKGKYVELRCDPISGHTALYWYRQSLGQGPEFLIYFQGTGAADDSGLPNDRFFAVRPEGSVSTLKIQRTERGDSAVYLCASSPSGTNTDTQYFGPGTRLTVL.